A selection of T cell receptor beta chains follows, all from one sample in a study of cytomegalovirus exposure and HLA in healthy donors. Some clones are missing from TCRdb's copy, which holds only in-frame ones; the method was immunoSEQ multiplex PCR. Of 200,000 to 250,000 clones in the sample, 75% to 95% were seen once. Material for sequencing was PBMCs. These receptors originate from a woman aged 18-29 years in good health and CMV-seronegative. The CDR3 runs from the conserved cysteine through the conserved F or W. Fields, in order: CDR3 length, D gene, J gene, clone size, V gene, CDR3 DNA, CDR3 protein. A D gene is named only where the DNA matches it firmly. Expanded clones get a size class; other rows say once, few or many, or leave the size out.

length: 15
D: -
J: TRBJ1-5
size: -
V: TRBV6-1
DNA: TGTGCCAGCAGTGACCGGGAGATTGTGAGGCAGCCCCAGCATTTT
CDR3: CASSDREIVRQPQHF

length: 16
D: TRBD2
J: TRBJ2-1
size: -
V: TRBV9
DNA: TGTGCCAGCAGCGTAGGGTCCGGACTAGGCCCTAGTGAGCAGTTCTTC
CDR3: CASSVGSGLGPSEQFF

length: 17
D: TRBD2
J: TRBJ2-6
size: -
V: TRBV5-1
DNA: TGCGCCAGCAGCTTTGGCCTAGCGGCCTCTGGGGCCAACGTCCTGACTTTC
CDR3: CASSFGLAASGANVLTF

length: 16
D: -
J: TRBJ1-2
size: -
V: TRBV27
DNA: TGTGCCAGCAGTAGAAGGAGCAGGGGTCTTGACTATGGCTACACCTTC
CDR3: CASSRRSRGLDYGYTF

length: 15
D: TRBD2
J: TRBJ2-3
size: -
V: TRBV6-1
DNA: TGTGCCAGCAGTGCGACTAGCGGGGTTGGGGATACGCAGTATTTT
CDR3: CASSATSGVGDTQYF

length: 17
D: TRBD2
J: TRBJ2-5
size: -
V: TRBV28
DNA: TGTGCCAGCAGTTTTCACTACGCGGGAGGGCACGGGGAGACCCAGTACTTC
CDR3: CASSFHYAGGHGETQYF

length: 16
D: -
J: TRBJ1-1
size: -
V: TRBV5-1
DNA: TGCGCCAGCAGCTTCAGTAAGGGAGCCCTGAACACTGAAGCTTTCTTT
CDR3: CASSFSKGALNTEAFF

length: 13
D: -
J: TRBJ1-1
size: -
V: TRBV7-9
DNA: TGTGCCAGCAGCGCCACTCGGAACACTGAAGCTTTCTTT
CDR3: CASSATRNTEAFF

length: 15
D: -
J: TRBJ1-5
size: once
V: TRBV6-1
DNA: TGTGCCAGCAGTGAAGCGTCAGGGGCTGGTCAGCCCCAGCATTTT
CDR3: CASSEASGAGQPQHF

length: 15
D: -
J: TRBJ2-7
size: -
V: TRBV10-2
DNA: TGCGCCAGCAGTGAACCAGGTTCTTATGCCTACGAGCAGTACTTC
CDR3: CASSEPGSYAYEQYF

length: 14
D: -
J: TRBJ1-5
size: -
V: TRBV27
DNA: TGTGCCAGCAGTTTTGGCTGGACTAATCAGCCCCAGCATTTT
CDR3: CASSFGWTNQPQHF

length: 16
D: TRBD1
J: TRBJ1-1
size: -
V: TRBV6-5
DNA: TGTGCCAGCAGTTACGGGACAGGGGATTTGATCACTGAAGCTTTCTTT
CDR3: CASSYGTGDLITEAFF

length: 13
D: TRBD2
J: TRBJ2-7
size: -
V: TRBV30
DNA: TGTGCCTGGAGTTCGGGACTAGCCTACGAGCAGTACTTC
CDR3: CAWSSGLAYEQYF

length: 13
D: -
J: TRBJ2-7
size: -
V: TRBV29-1
DNA: TGCAGCGTTCGGGTCGGGAGCACCTACGAGCAGTACTTC
CDR3: CSVRVGSTYEQYF

length: 15
D: TRBD2
J: TRBJ2-1
size: -
V: TRBV5-1
DNA: TGCGCCAGCAGCTTGTCCGGCGGGAGATTCAATGAGCAGTTCTTC
CDR3: CASSLSGGRFNEQFF

length: 11
D: -
J: TRBJ1-1
size: -
V: TRBV6-5
DNA: TGTGCCAGCAGGGGAGCAGGTGAAGCTTTCTTT
CDR3: CASRGAGEAFF

length: 15
D: TRBD1
J: TRBJ1-3
size: -
V: TRBV27
DNA: TGTGCCAGCAGTTCCGGGACAGCCTCTGGAAACACCATATATTTT
CDR3: CASSSGTASGNTIYF

length: 17
D: TRBD2
J: TRBJ2-3
size: -
V: TRBV7-6
DNA: TGTGCCAGCAGCTTGGTAGCGGGAGGGACAAGCACAGATACGCAGTATTTT
CDR3: CASSLVAGGTSTDTQYF

length: 14
D: -
J: TRBJ1-5
size: -
V: TRBV4-1
DNA: TGCGCCAGCAGCCTCAGGGGTAGCAATCAGCCCCAGCATTTT
CDR3: CASSLRGSNQPQHF

length: 14
D: TRBD2
J: TRBJ2-7
size: -
V: TRBV2
DNA: TGTGCCAGCAGGAGACTAGCGGGAGTCTACGAGCAGTACTTC
CDR3: CASRRLAGVYEQYF

length: 11
D: TRBD1
J: TRBJ2-7
size: -
V: TRBV6-1
DNA: TGTGCTGGGACAGGGGGCTACGAGCAGTACTTC
CDR3: CAGTGGYEQYF

length: 14
D: TRBD2
J: TRBJ2-7
size: -
V: TRBV7-3
DNA: TGTGCCAGCAGCTCCGGACTAGCGGGAGGGGAGCAGTACTTC
CDR3: CASSSGLAGGEQYF

length: 17
D: TRBD2
J: TRBJ2-1
size: -
V: TRBV5-1
DNA: TGCGCCAGCAGCCGGGGACTAGCGGGAGGGCTATACAATGAGCAGTTCTTC
CDR3: CASSRGLAGGLYNEQFF

length: 13
D: -
J: TRBJ1-2
size: -
V: TRBV5-5
DNA: TGTGCCAGCAGCTCTGGGACACTGGATGGCTACACCTTC
CDR3: CASSSGTLDGYTF

length: 14
D: -
J: TRBJ2-1
size: once
V: TRBV21-1
DNA: TGTGCCAGCAGTCGACTAGCGGGCAACAATGAGCAGTTCTTC
CDR3: CASSRLAGNNEQFF

length: 14
D: -
J: TRBJ1-2
size: -
V: TRBV2
DNA: TGTGCCAGCAGTGAAACCGGACAGATTTATGGCTACACCTTC
CDR3: CASSETGQIYGYTF

length: 17
D: TRBD1
J: TRBJ2-1
size: -
V: TRBV14
DNA: TGTGCCAGCAGCTCCCACTCCGGGACAGGGGGTTTTAATGAGCAGTTCTTC
CDR3: CASSSHSGTGGFNEQFF

length: 14
D: -
J: TRBJ1-2
size: -
V: TRBV7-8
DNA: TGTGCCAGCAGCTTAGACGACAGCTACTATGGCTACACCTTC
CDR3: CASSLDDSYYGYTF

length: 14
D: TRBD1
J: TRBJ2-7
size: -
V: TRBV2
DNA: TGTGCCAGCAGTGTGGGACAGGGAAGCTACGAGCAGTACTTC
CDR3: CASSVGQGSYEQYF

length: 13
D: TRBD2
J: TRBJ2-7
size: -
V: TRBV15
DNA: TGTGCCACCAGTAGCGGGAGAAGGTACGAGCAGTACTTC
CDR3: CATSSGRRYEQYF

length: 15
D: TRBD1
J: TRBJ2-1
size: -
V: TRBV25-1
DNA: TGTGCCAGCAGTGGGAGACAGGGGGCTTACAATGAGCAGTTCTTC
CDR3: CASSGRQGAYNEQFF

length: 16
D: TRBD1
J: TRBJ2-1
size: -
V: TRBV29-1
DNA: TGCAGCGTTGTCCTTGAGGGACAGGGACCTTTTTGTGAGCAGTTCTTC
CDR3: CSVVLEGQGPFCEQFF

length: 12
D: -
J: TRBJ2-7
size: once
V: TRBV10-2
DNA: TGCGCCAGCAGTGACAGGGGCTACGAGCAGTACTTC
CDR3: CASSDRGYEQYF

length: 13
D: -
J: TRBJ1-1
size: -
V: TRBV6-5
DNA: TGTGCCAGCAGTTACGGGCGGAACACTGAAGCTTTCTTT
CDR3: CASSYGRNTEAFF

length: 13
D: -
J: TRBJ1-3
size: -
V: TRBV10-3
DNA: TGTGCCACGAGGGAAGGCTCTGGAAACACCATATATTTT
CDR3: CATREGSGNTIYF

length: 15
D: -
J: TRBJ2-1
size: -
V: TRBV5-6
DNA: TGTGCCAGCAGTCATGGTCAGGGGCTAGGAAATGAGCAGTTCTTC
CDR3: CASSHGQGLGNEQFF

length: 15
D: TRBD1
J: TRBJ1-2
size: -
V: TRBV12-5
DNA: TGTGCTAGTGGTTTCTGGGACAGGCTATTCTATGGCTACACCTTC
CDR3: CASGFWDRLFYGYTF

length: 15
D: -
J: TRBJ2-2
size: -
V: TRBV5-1
DNA: TGCGCCAGCAGCTCTAGGACAACGAACACCGGGGAGCTGTTTTTT
CDR3: CASSSRTTNTGELFF

length: 12
D: -
J: TRBJ1-1
size: -
V: TRBV1
DNA: TGCACCAGCAGCCGAAAGCGTAGTGAAGCTTTCTTT
CDR3: CTSSRKRSEAFF

length: 14
D: TRBD1
J: TRBJ2-7
size: -
V: TRBV28
DNA: TGTGCCAGCCTTCGGACAGGGGGCACCTACGAGCAGTACTTC
CDR3: CASLRTGGTYEQYF

length: 15
D: -
J: TRBJ2-7
size: -
V: TRBV6-1
DNA: TGTGCCAGCAGTGATCGGGAGTTTAGGGGATACGAGCAGTACTTC
CDR3: CASSDREFRGYEQYF

length: 14
D: -
J: TRBJ2-1
size: -
V: TRBV27
DNA: TGTGCCAGCAGTTTCCGGACAGCTTACAATGAGCAGTTCTTC
CDR3: CASSFRTAYNEQFF

length: 15
D: -
J: TRBJ2-3
size: -
V: TRBV15
DNA: TGTGCCACCAGCAGGGGTTGGAGTCTCACAGATACGCAGTATTTT
CDR3: CATSRGWSLTDTQYF

length: 14
D: -
J: TRBJ2-1
size: -
V: TRBV9
DNA: TGTGCCAGCAGCGTGGGACAACTGTACAATGAGCAGTTCTTC
CDR3: CASSVGQLYNEQFF

length: 13
D: -
J: TRBJ2-7
size: -
V: TRBV30
DNA: TGTGCCTGGAGTGAAGGGGCCCACTACGAGCAGTACTTC
CDR3: CAWSEGAHYEQYF

length: 14
D: -
J: TRBJ1-4
size: -
V: TRBV5-6
DNA: TGTGCCAGCAGAAAAACAGGGTTAGAAGAAAAACTGTTTTTT
CDR3: CASRKTGLEEKLFF

length: 13
D: -
J: TRBJ1-5
size: -
V: TRBV30
DNA: TGTGCCTGGAGCGAGGGTAGCAATCAGCCCCAGCATTTT
CDR3: CAWSEGSNQPQHF

length: 18
D: TRBD2
J: TRBJ2-2
size: -
V: TRBV9
DNA: TGTGCCAGCAGCGTAGCTTTGGCTAGCGGGTCGAACACCGGGGAGCTGTTTTTT
CDR3: CASSVALASGSNTGELFF